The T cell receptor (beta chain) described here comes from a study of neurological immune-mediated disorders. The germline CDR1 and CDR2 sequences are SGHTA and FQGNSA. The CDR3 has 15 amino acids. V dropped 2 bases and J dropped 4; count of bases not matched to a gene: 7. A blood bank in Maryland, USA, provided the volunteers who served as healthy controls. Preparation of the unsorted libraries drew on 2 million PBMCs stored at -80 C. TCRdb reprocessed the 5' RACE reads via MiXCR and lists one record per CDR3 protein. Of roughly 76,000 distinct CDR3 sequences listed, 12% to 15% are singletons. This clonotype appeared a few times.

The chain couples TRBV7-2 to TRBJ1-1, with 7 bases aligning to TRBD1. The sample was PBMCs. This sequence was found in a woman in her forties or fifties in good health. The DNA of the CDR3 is TGTGCCAGCAGCTTATACAGGGGAAGGGGCACTGAAGCTTTCTTT. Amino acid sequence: CASSLYRGRGTEAFF.